The 19 T cell receptor beta chains below all came from one sample that was sequenced in a study of neurological immune-mediated disorders. TCRdb used MiXCR to reprocess the 5' RACE reads, holding one entry per CDR3 protein. The data show 30,000 to 35,000 distinct CDR3 sequences, under 30% seen once. The sequenced sample consisted of CD4+ T cells from blood. These receptors were taken from a man aged 45 to 65 with HTLV-1-associated myelopathy (HAM/TSP).

This clonotype was observed many times. The gene calls are TRBV4-1 and TRBJ2-3; D might be TRBD2 (5 bases). There are 15 residues in the CDR3. Trimming stripped 1 base from V and 1 base from J, with 9 bases between. Germline V lookup: CDR1 MGHRA, CDR2 YSYEKL. The CDR3 protein is CASSQAADRTDTQYF. The CDR3 DNA reads as TGCGCCAGCAGCCAAGCAGCGGACCGCACAGATACGCAGTATTTT.

The table lists this clonotype with many counts. This chain connects TRBV6-1 to TRBJ1-3; the D gene is possibly TRBD1 (5 bases). V lost 1 base to trimming and J lost 0 bases, with 10 bases between them. The CDR3 contains 16 residues. Germline CDR1 and CDR2: MNHNS and SASEGT. CDR3 coding DNA: TGTGCCAGCAGTGAAGTTTGGGGGTTCTCTGGAAACACCATATATTTT. Residues: CASSEVWGFSGNTIYF.

J is TRBJ1-1 and V is TRBV20-1; TRBD1 agrees at 7 bases. Germline V gene lookup returns CDR1 DFQATT and CDR2 SNEGSKA (reference sequence). V trimming: 1 base; J trimming: 5 bases; junction bases outside the gene matches: 4. The CDR3 runs to 13 residues. The CDR3 protein is CSARARGKTEAFF. The CDR3 DNA is TGCAGTGCTAGAGCCAGGGGGAAAACTGAAGCTTTCTTT.

At least ten counts were recorded for this clonotype. This chain connects TRBV20-1 to TRBJ1-5, with a possible D match to TRBD1 (5 bases). CDR3 length: 14 amino acids. Trimming cost V 1 base and J 3 bases, with 10 bases left between them. Germline-derived CDR1 and CDR2 are DFQATT and SNEGSKA (reference sequence). The CDR3 coding sequence is TGCAGTGCTAGAGGACTGACAGACAATCAGCCCCAGCATTTT. Translating it yields CSARGLTDNQPQHF.

CDR3 sequence: CSARAGFLYGYTF. In nucleotides, the CDR3 is TGCAGTGCTAGAGCCGGGTTTCTCTATGGCTACACCTTC. This sequence joins TRBV20-1 and TRBJ1-2; D unclear. The germline CDR1 and CDR2 sequences are DFQATT and SNEGSKA (reference sequence). The CDR3 totals 13 residues. V gave up 1 base and J gave up 4 bases, with 10 bases separating them.

This clonotype has a count of ten or more. The chain recombines TRBV20-1 with TRBJ1-6; D is possibly TRBD1 (5 bases). Germline lookup yields CDR1 DFQATT and CDR2 SNEGSKA (reference sequence). There are 16 residues in the CDR3. The germline V and J ends were trimmed by 6 bases and 3 bases, with 18 bases remaining between them. The CDR3 here is CSAHAGGMSYNSPLHF. CDR3 in DNA: TGCAGTGCCCACGCCGGGGGAATGAGCTATAATTCACCCCTCCACTTT.

Ten or more counts support this clonotype. V and J are TRBV18 and TRBJ1-2, with TRBD1 as a possible D gene (5 bases). This CDR3 spans 14 amino acids. In germline, CDR1 is KGHSH, CDR2 LQKENI. V was cut by 3 bases and J by 7 bases, with 15 bases left in between. CDR3 loop: CASSPSGGIVGYTF. The CDR3 bases are TGTGCCAGCTCACCGAGTGGGGGAATTGTTGGCTACACCTTC.

This clonotype appeared many times. The CDR3 DNA reads TGTGCCAGCAGCCAAGTTCTTTCGGTCGGGGAGCTGTTTTTT. This translates into CASSQVLSVGELFF. The chain combines TRBV3-1 with TRBJ2-2; D gene ambiguous. Deletions cut 1 base from V and 7 bases from J, with 10 bases between. Germline CDR1 LGHDT, CDR2 YNNKEL (reference sequence). This CDR3 comprises 14 residues. Together with reference TRBV3-1 and TRBJ2-2, the CDR3 gives the full variable domain: DTAVSQTPKYLVTQMGNDKSIKCEQNLGHDTMYWYKQDSKKFLKIMFSYNNKELIINETVPNRFSPKSPDKAHLNLHINSLELGDSAVYFCASSQVLSVGELFFGEGSRLTVL.

In this sample, this clonotype turned up many times. This sequence joins TRBV20-1 and TRBJ2-3; 10 bases fit TRBD1. This CDR3 comprises 17 residues. Germline V gene sequence: CDR1 DFQATT, CDR2 SNEGSKA (reference sequence). With 0 bases clipped from V and 1 base from J, the junction kept 7 bases outside the gene matches. CDR3 loop: CSARDYRGTGGTDTQYF. As DNA, the CDR3 is TGCAGTGCTAGAGATTACCGCGGGACAGGGGGCACAGATACGCAGTATTTT.

The sample holds many counts of this clonotype. In DNA, the CDR3 is TGTGCCAGCAGTTTATGGGGGGCCGTAACCTATGGCTACACCTTC. Protein: CASSLWGAVTYGYTF. The gene calls are TRBV12-3 or TRBV12-4 and TRBJ1-2; perhaps TRBD1 as D (6 bases). V was cut by 2 bases and J by 4 bases, with 14 bases left in between. The length of the CDR3 is 15 residues.

This rearrangement joins TRBV10-3 to TRBJ2-7, with D possibly matching TRBD1 (5 bases). V was shortened by 0 bases and J by 4 bases, with 10 bases between the two germline ends. Per the germline V gene, CDR1 is ENHRY and CDR2 is SYGVKD. This CDR3 region has 14 residues. CDR3 sequence (DNA): TGTGCCATCAGTGAGTCTAGGACAATTTACGAGCAGTACTTC. Translating it yields CAISESRTIYEQYF.

On this clonotype: Relative to the germline gene, one junction end is altered; a read error may explain this. The V call is TRBV5-1, the J call TRBJ2-2, with 7 bases lining up with TRBD1. Germline loops: CDR1 SGHRS, CDR2 YFSETQ. This CDR3 contains 14 residues. The CDR3 spells CASSGNRGTGEMFF. CDR3 coding DNA: TGCGCCAGCAGCGGTAACAGGGGAACCGGGGAGATGTTTTTT.

This clonotype came up many times. The chain joins TRBV14 to TRBJ1-2; no firm D call. CDR1 and CDR2 from the germline V gene are SGHDN and FVKESK. There are 13 residues in the CDR3. V shed 4 bases and J shed 0 bases, with 6 bases lying between them. DNA of the CDR3: TGTGCCAGCAGCCTACTTTCTAACTATGGCTACACCTTC. Translated: CASSLLSNYGYTF. Looking up the rest from reference TRBV14 and TRBJ1-2 gives the full variable domain: EAGVTQFPSHSVIEKGQTVTLRCDPISGHDNLYWYRRVMGKEIKFLLHFVKESKQDESGMPNNRFLAERTGGTYSTLKVQPAELEDSGVYFCASSLLSNYGYTFGSGTRLTVV.

This clonotype has a count of ten or more. The chain is built from TRBV20-1 and TRBJ2-5; TRBD1 matches 8 bases. V lost 2 bases, J lost 3 bases, and 8 bases stayed unmatched. CDR3 length equals 15 residues. From germline, CDR1 is DFQATT and CDR2 SNEGSKA (reference sequence). CDR3 protein: CSARYLGQGKETQYF. CDR3 in DNA: TGCAGTGCTAGATACCTTGGACAGGGAAAAGAGACCCAGTACTTC.

This clonotype was counted many times. This chain joins TRBV9 and TRBJ1-2; D not resolved. Germline V gene data show CDR1 as SGDLS and CDR2 as YYNGEE. CDR3 length: 12 amino acids. Trimming removed 0 bases at V and 7 bases at J, with 7 bases between. CDR3 loop: CASSVDVGGYTF. DNA for the CDR3: TGTGCCAGCAGCGTAGATGTCGGTGGCTACACCTTC.

At least ten counts were recorded for this clonotype. This rearrangement joins TRBV29-1 to TRBJ2-3; 12 bases are shared with TRBD2. V shed 6 bases, J shed 3 bases, and the junction held 7 bases outside the gene matches. The CDR3 extends over 15 amino acids. The germline gives CDR1 SQVTM, CDR2 ANQGSEA. As DNA, the CDR3 is TGCAGCGTCCTTCTAGCGGGAGGGTTAACAGATACGCAGTATTTT. Encoded protein: CSVLLAGGLTDTQYF.

Ten or more counts support this clonotype. The chain carries TRBV7-8 and TRBJ2-5, with 11 bases fitting TRBD2. CDR1 and CDR2 (germline): SGHVS, FQNEAQ. The CDR3 is made up of 16 amino acids. With 2 bases clipped from V and 5 bases from J, the junction kept 7 bases outside the gene matches. CDR3 amino acids: CASSLLAGGPWETQYF. CDR3 nucleotides: TGTGCCAGCAGCTTACTAGCGGGGGGCCCCTGGGAGACCCAGTACTTC.

The CDR3 nucleotides read TGTGCCAGCAGCCAAGCGGGTGGAGCCTACAATGAGCAGTTCTTC. This sequence encodes CASSQAGGAYNEQFF. The chain has TRBV3-1 and TRBJ2-1; unclear D gene. This CDR3 is 15 amino acids long. In germline, CDR1 is LGHDT, CDR2 YNNKEL (reference sequence). The ends were cut back, 1 base at V and 2 bases at J, with 9 bases in the middle.

This clonotype was counted a few times. One end of the junction is discordant with germline, which a read error may explain. V gene TRBV20-1 combines with J gene TRBJ2-7; 8 bases map to TRBD2. The CDR3 runs 13 residues. Germline CDR1 and CDR2: DFQATT and SNEGSKA (reference sequence). CDR3 nucleotides: TGCAGTGCTAGCTTTACTAGCGGCAACGAGCAGTACTTT. This encodes CSASFTSGNEQYF.